The 2 T cell receptor beta chains below were found in one sample sequenced in a study of blood T cell repertoires in COVID-19. The protocol was immunoSEQ multiplex PCR, while the TCRdb copy is restricted to in-frame clones and leaves out a portion. The sample has 210,000 or so clones, around 87% seen once. The specimen sequenced was peripheral blood. The receptors were sampled from a middle-aged man with acute or convalescent COVID-19.

The chain carries TRBV27 and TRBJ2-5; TRBD1 aligns across 10 bases. The germline gives CDR1 MNHEY, CDR2 SMNVEV (reference sequence). V shed 1 base and J 4 bases; nucleotides not matched to a gene: 6. This CDR3 has 16 residues. CDR3 sequence (DNA): TGTGCCAGCAGTTTATTCAAGACAGGGGGCGCAGAGACCCAGTACTTC. Protein product: CASSLFKTGGAETQYF.

The chain links TRBV6-5 to TRBJ1-5; D is unclear. The germline V and J ends were trimmed by 6 bases and 9 bases, with 15 bases remaining between them. The CDR3 has 13 amino acids. Germline CDR1 MNHEY, CDR2 SVGAGI. The CDR3 DNA follows: TGTGCCAGCAGACCACTAGCCCCCGCGCCCCAGCATTTT. It yields the protein CASRPLAPAPQHF.